This entry lists 28 T cell receptor beta chains sequenced from one sample in a study of shared clonotypes between healthy human individuals. The table came from immunoSEQ multiplex PCR; TCRdb's copy has only in-frame clones and leaves some out. The repertoire holds approximately 740,000 clones, with approximately 79% as singletons. Sequencing was done on a sample of memory CD4+ T cells sorted from blood. Subset defined: CD45RA-negative fraction. All receptors come from a young woman in good health.

The sample holds many counts of this clone. An end of the junction differs from the germline gene, which may be a read error. The same CDR3 also results from other DNA sequences found in this sample. The chain links TRBV7-2 to TRBJ2-7, with TRBD2 identical over 11 bases. Per germline, CDR1 SGHTA and CDR2 FQGNSA. CDR3 length: 15 residues. CDR3 nucleotides: TGTGCCAGCAGCCTAGCGGGAGGTCTATCCTACGAGCAGTACTTC. Its protein product is CASSLAGGLSYEQYF.

The chain joins TRBV5-1 to TRBJ1-4; D is unclear. CDR3 length: 15 amino acids. Germline CDR1 SGHRS, CDR2 YFSETQ. Trimming took off 4 bases at V and 5 bases at J, with 15 bases between the two ends. The CDR3 sequence: CASSRQDPGNEKLFF. The CDR3 DNA reads TGCGCCAGCAGCCGGCAGGACCCTGGGAATGAAAAACTGTTTTTT.

The chain is built from TRBV21-1 and TRBJ1-5. TRBV21-1 is a pseudogene locus. The CDR3 is made up of 15 amino acids. DNA of the CDR3: TGTGCCAGCAGCCAAGGGATGGACCCAGACCAGCCCCAGCATTTT. This codes for CASSQGMDPDQPQHF.

As DNA, the CDR3 is TGCAGCGTTGTCCGGGATAACTCTGGGGCCAACGTCCTGACTTTC. This codes for CSVVRDNSGANVLTF. The V gene is TRBV29-1, the J gene TRBJ2-6; possible D gene TRBD2, 5 bases. Between the trimmed V and J ends, which lost 4 bases and 0 bases, there was a span of 10 bases. CDR1 SQVTM and CDR2 ANQGSEA come from the germline V gene. This CDR3 is built from 15 residues.

The J gene is TRBJ2-7, the V gene TRBV6-5; TRBD2 matches at 8 bases. The CDR3 is 14 amino acids. V shed 3 bases and J 7 bases; nucleotides not matched to a gene: 8. Germline values: CDR1 MNHEY, CDR2 SVGAGI. The CDR3 protein is CASSYRSGNFEQYF. The CDR3 DNA follows: TGTGCCAGCAGTTATCGTAGCGGGAATTTTGAGCAGTACTTC.

The chain couples TRBV5-1 to TRBJ2-5; D not certain. Trimming removed 2 bases from V and 5 bases from J, with 7 bases in between. Germline V gives CDR1 SGHRS, CDR2 YFSETQ. The CDR3 is 12 amino acids. The CDR3, as DNA: TGCGCCAGCAGCTTTTCTTGGGAGACCCAGTACTTC. Translating it yields CASSFSWETQYF.

This clone showed up just once. The chain is built from TRBV29-1 and TRBJ2-3, with D uncertain. Germline CDR1 SQVTM, CDR2 ANQGSEA. The CDR3 is 14 residues long. V lost 0 bases, J lost 1 base, and 8 bases lay in between. This chain's CDR3 is CSVEDLVRTDTQYF. DNA of the CDR3: TGCAGCGTTGAAGATCTGGTGCGCACAGATACGCAGTATTTT.

This clone was recorded a few times. The sample holds other DNA sequences that translate to the same CDR3. The rearrangement links TRBV2 to TRBJ2-6; D gene unclear. The CDR3 spans 14 residues. Germline CDR1 SNHLY, CDR2 FYNNEI. Trimming shortened V by 3 bases and J by 0 bases, and 3 bases separated the two germline ends. CDR3 in amino acids: CASSERSGANVLTF. The DNA of the CDR3 is TGTGCCAGCAGTGAGCGCTCTGGGGCCAACGTCCTGACTTTC.

V gene TRBV19 combines with J gene TRBJ1-2; D uncertain. V was shortened by 0 bases and J by 0 bases, with 11 bases between the two germline ends. The germline CDR1 and CDR2 sequences are LNHDA and SQIVND (reference sequence). This CDR3 has 16 amino acids. The CDR3, as DNA: TGTGCCAGTAGTATAGACGGGATCTCGGCTAACTATGGCTACACCTTC. It translates to CASSIDGISANYGYTF.

The chain couples TRBV7-2 to TRBJ2-2, with 7 positions matching TRBD2. This CDR3 is built from 15 residues. Germline V gene data show CDR1 as SGHTA and CDR2 as FQGNSA. V was pared by 6 bases and J by 2 bases, with 6 bases of the junction left unmatched. The DNA of the CDR3 is TGTGCCAGCAGGGGCGGCGGGAGCAACACCGGGGAGCTGTTTTTT. This encodes CASRGGGSNTGELFF.

This clone was recorded many times. The chain has TRBV4-1 and TRBJ2-7; tentatively, D is TRBD1 (6 bases). The CDR3 has 16 residues. Germline CDR1 and CDR2: MGHRA and YSYEKL. The V gene lost 5 bases and the J gene lost 0 bases, with 17 bases spanning the gap. CDR3 bases: TGCGCCAGCAGCGAGACAACAACAGGGAGCTCCTACGAGCAGTACTTC. Protein sequence: CASSETTTGSSYEQYF.

The chain joins TRBV7-3 to TRBJ1-5; D remains unclear. CDR1 SGHTA and CDR2 FQGTGA come from the germline V gene. This CDR3 comprises 15 residues. Trimming stripped 8 bases from V and 7 bases from J, with 21 bases between. DNA for the CDR3: TGTGCCAGCGGATCGAGGGAGTTAAGAGGACAGCCCCAGCATTTT. It yields the protein CASGSRELRGQPQHF.

The chain links TRBV4-1 to TRBJ1-6; D unresolved. Germline V gives CDR1 MGHRA, CDR2 YSYEKL. V lost 0 bases and J lost 6, with 12 bases in between. The CDR3 runs 16 residues. The CDR3 loop reads CASSQDGPMGNSPLHF. The CDR3 nucleotides read TGCGCCAGCAGCCAAGATGGACCCATGGGTAATTCACCCCTCCACTTT.

The chain couples TRBV27 to TRBJ1-5; a possible D gene is TRBD1 (6 bases). Between the trimmed V and J ends, which lost 2 bases and 0 bases, there was a span of 17 bases. The V gene's germline CDR1 is MNHEY and CDR2 SMNVEV (reference sequence). This CDR3 has 18 residues. The CDR3 is CASSLRPPRGDSNQPQHF. The CDR3, as DNA: TGTGCCAGCAGTTTACGCCCTCCGAGGGGGGATAGCAATCAGCCCCAGCATTTT.

The chain employs TRBV11-2 and TRBJ2-2; 7 bases are a match to TRBD1. Germline V lookup: CDR1 SGHAT, CDR2 FQNNGV. The length of the CDR3 is 15 residues. V shed 4 bases, J shed 1 base, and the junction held 3 bases outside the gene matches. The CDR3 protein is CASSWGQLNTGELFF. The CDR3 nucleotides are TGTGCCAGCAGCTGGGGACAGCTGAACACCGGGGAGCTGTTTTTT.

Details on this clone: Other DNA sequences in this specimen translate into the identical CDR3. The rearrangement links TRBV5-1 to TRBJ2-2; 7 bases agree with TRBD1. CDR3 length equals 14 residues. Germline loops: CDR1 SGHRS, CDR2 YFSETQ. Trimming cost V 4 bases and J 5 bases; bases outside gene matches: 5. Here the CDR3 reads CASSPGTETGELFF. For the CDR3, the DNA is TGCGCCAGCAGCCCGGGGACAGAGACCGGGGAGCTGTTTTTT.

The rearrangement links TRBV10-3 to TRBJ2-2; D unclear. CDR1 ENHRY and CDR2 SYGVKD come from the germline V gene. With 6 bases removed from V and 5 bases from J, the gap between germline ends came to 10 bases. This CDR3 comprises 13 residues. This chain's CDR3 is CAIRPDGTGELFF. In DNA form, the CDR3 reads TGTGCCATCAGACCCGACGGAACCGGGGAGCTGTTTTTT.

The rearrangement joins TRBV28 to TRBJ2-7, with D possibly matching TRBD2 (6 bases). Trimming pared 3 bases from V and 0 bases from J, leaving 15 bases between. Germline V lookup: CDR1 MDHEN, CDR2 SYDVKM. The CDR3 has 16 residues. CDR3 DNA: TGTGCCAGCAGTTTTTCGTCCCTAGCGAGCTCCTACGAGCAGTACTTC. This codes for CASSFSSLASSYEQYF.

This sequence joins TRBV19 and TRBJ2-7; perhaps TRBD2 as D (5 bases). Trimming removed 0 bases at V and 3 bases at J, with 6 bases between. CDR3 length: 13 residues. CDR1 is LNHDA and CDR2 is SQIVND in the germline V gene (reference sequence). The CDR3 DNA reads TGTGCCAGTAGTATAGATCGGGACTACGAGCAGTACTTC. Translating gives CASSIDRDYEQYF.

The genes are TRBV5-1 and TRBJ2-1; maybe TRBD2 (5 bases). Germline CDR1 and CDR2: SGHRS and YFSETQ. This CDR3 spans 16 amino acids. V lost 3 bases, J lost 6 bases, and 19 bases lay in between. This chain's CDR3 is CASSSRTDTGSNEQFF. CDR3 sequence (DNA): TGCGCCAGCAGCTCGAGAACTGACACTGGGAGCAATGAGCAGTTCTTC.

Only a few counts were recorded for this clone. CDR3 coding DNA: TGTGCCAGCAGTGTTTCGACAATCTACGAGCAGTACTTC. Translating gives CASSVSTIYEQYF. This rearrangement joins TRBV6-1 to TRBJ2-7, with D hard to call. The CDR3 has 13 residues. CDR1 is MNHNS and CDR2 is SASEGT in the germline V gene. V dropped 4 bases and J dropped 3 bases, with 10 bases sitting between them.

The chain couples TRBV5-1 to TRBJ1-2; D is ambiguous. Trimming took 1 base from V and 3 from J, leaving 7 bases between them. The CDR3 length is 13 residues. CDR1 is SGHRS, CDR2 YFSETQ, per germline. The CDR3: CASSLRGYYGYTF. Here the CDR3 DNA reads TGCGCCAGCAGCTTGCGTGGGTACTATGGCTACACCTTC. The whole variable domain, remainder taken from reference TRBV5-1 and TRBJ1-2, is KAGVTQTPRYLIKTRGQQVTLSCSPISGHRSVSWYQQTPGQGLQFLFEYFSETQRNKGNFPGRFSGRQFSNSRSEMNVSTLELGDSALYLCASSLRGYYGYTFGSGTRLTVV.

V and J are TRBV19 and TRBJ2-5; TRBD2 might be the D (7 bases). This CDR3 region has 18 residues. V was trimmed by 3 bases and J by 5 bases, leaving 25 bases between them. From germline, CDR1 is LNHDA and CDR2 SQIVND (reference sequence). The CDR3 is CASSIRGGSVDTAETQYF. The CDR3 DNA reads TGTGCCAGTAGTATTAGGGGGGGGTCAGTGGATACGGCGGAGACCCAGTACTTC.

The J gene is TRBJ1-5, the V gene TRBV5-5; a weak D match, TRBD1 (5 bases). Germline lookup yields CDR1 SGHKS and CDR2 YYEKEE (reference sequence). V was trimmed by 0 bases and J by 7 bases, leaving 17 bases between them. This CDR3 is 16 amino acids long. The CDR3 DNA follows: TGTGCCAGCAGCTTGGATGGAAGGGGATCTCACCAGCCCCAGCATTTT. It translates to CASSLDGRGSHQPQHF. The full variable domain, in which reference TRBV5-5 and TRBJ1-5 provide the parts outside the CDR3, is DAGVTQSPTHLIKTRGQQVTLRCSPISGHKSVSWYQQVLGQGPQFIFQYYEKEERGRGNFPDRFSARQFPNYSSELNVNALLLGDSALYLCASSLDGRGSHQPQHFGDGTRLSIL.

This clone has only a few counts. This rearrangement joins TRBV11-2 to TRBJ1-1; unclear D gene. Germline assignment: CDR1 SGHAT and CDR2 FQNNGV. The CDR3 contains 15 residues. Trimming took off 2 bases at V and 0 bases at J, with 10 bases between the two ends. The CDR3 here is CASSLSTGVNTEAFF. The CDR3 nucleotides are TGTGCCAGCAGCTTATCTACCGGGGTGAACACTGAAGCTTTCTTT.

The J gene is TRBJ2-1, the V gene TRBV11-1; D is perhaps TRBD1 or TRBD2 (5 bases each). This CDR3 region has 12 residues. Deletions cut 1 base from V and 12 bases from J, with 10 bases between. Germline assignment: CDR1 SGHAT and CDR2 FQDESV (reference sequence). The CDR3 loop reads CASSLVGTPQFF. The CDR3 DNA sequence: TGTGCCAGCAGCTTAGTTGGGACCCCGCAGTTCTTC. Complete variable domain (other parts from reference TRBV11-1 and TRBJ2-1): EAEVAQSPRYKITEKSQAVAFWCDPISGHATLYWYRQILGQGPELLVQFQDESVVDDSQLPKDRFSAERLKGVDSTLKIQPAELGDSAMYLCASSLVGTPQFFGPGTRLTVL.

This clone was counted only a few times. Other DNA sequences within the sample encode an identical CDR3. The chain uses TRBV7-2 and TRBJ1-2; the match to TRBD1 covers 10 bases. Germline V lookup: CDR1 SGHTA, CDR2 FQGNSA. Trimming cost V 5 bases and J 2 bases; bases outside gene matches: 5. The CDR3 spans 15 residues. CDR3 amino acids: CASSLPGQGNYGYTF. DNA for the CDR3: TGTGCCAGCAGCCTACCGGGACAGGGGAACTATGGCTACACCTTC.

The chain joins TRBV2 to TRBJ1-1, with D possibly TRBD1 on 5 matching bases. This CDR3 is built from 14 residues. V gave up 4 bases and J gave up 4 bases, with 13 bases separating them. From germline, CDR1 is SNHLY and CDR2 FYNNEI. CDR3 sequence reads: CASSVQGSGTEAFF. CDR3 bases: TGTGCCAGCAGTGTTCAGGGAAGTGGCACTGAAGCTTTCTTT. Supplemented by reference TRBV2 and TRBJ1-1, the full variable domain reads EPEVTQTPSHQVTQMGQEVILRCVPISNHLYFYWYRQILGQKVEFLVSFYNNEISEKSEIFDDQFSVERPDGSNFTLKIRSTKLEDSAMYFCASSVQGSGTEAFFGQGTRLTVV.